Listed below are T cell receptor beta chains from one sample, sequenced in a study of shared clonotypes between healthy human individuals. Data came from immunoSEQ multiplex PCR; TCRdb stores just in-frame clones and leaves some out. The sample gives approximately 980,000 clones, around 80% of which show up once; over 1.3% is in the top ten. Sequenced sample: memory CD4+ T cells sorted from blood. These receptors were collected from a man between 18 and 35 years old in good health. The conserved cysteine and the conserved F or W are not part of the CDR3 here. A row's size may be missing; if present it is once, few, many or a size class.

v_call	j_call	clone_size	cdr3_aa
TRBV10-1	TRBJ1-6	once	ASSEGGSPLH
TRBV28	TRBJ1-2	NA	ASSLGGTAPLSANYGYT
TRBV28	TRBJ2-5	NA	ASSLRSPRETQY
TRBV5-1	TRBJ2-1	NA	ASSFWTGGSALTYNEQF
TRBV5-1	TRBJ2-7	NA	ASSTYSGTQNEQY
TRBV4-1	TRBJ1-1	NA	ASSRGVWNTEAF
TRBV30	TRBJ1-2	few	AGRPGGPIVYGYT
TRBV10-1	TRBJ2-5	NA	ASSESRTSGGETQY
TRBV4-1	TRBJ2-3	many	ASSQDNWAGAPDTQY
TRBV5-4	TRBJ2-5	NA	ASSRGLGIETQY
TRBV5-4	TRBJ1-2	NA	ASSLDRGSYGYT
TRBV5-6	TRBJ1-4	NA	ASSGWVGINEKLF
TRBV5-1	TRBJ2-5	once	ASTPQGQGRETQY
TRBV6-1	TRBJ1-6	NA	ASSDPRGANSPLH
TRBV27	TRBJ2-1	NA	ASCFASGGAGNEQF
TRBV7-8	TRBJ1-3	NA	ASSLESTGNTIY
TRBV6-5	TRBJ1-2	NA	ASSSKTGTRGYT
TRBV6-5	TRBJ2-3	NA	ASSQRLAADTQY
TRBV27	TRBJ1-3	NA	ASSLSGGNTIY
TRBV30	TRBJ1-4	NA	AWNDQAVGEKLF
TRBV30	TRBJ1-4	NA	AWSGGYNEKLF
TRBV30	TRBJ2-5	NA	AWSVRPWETQY